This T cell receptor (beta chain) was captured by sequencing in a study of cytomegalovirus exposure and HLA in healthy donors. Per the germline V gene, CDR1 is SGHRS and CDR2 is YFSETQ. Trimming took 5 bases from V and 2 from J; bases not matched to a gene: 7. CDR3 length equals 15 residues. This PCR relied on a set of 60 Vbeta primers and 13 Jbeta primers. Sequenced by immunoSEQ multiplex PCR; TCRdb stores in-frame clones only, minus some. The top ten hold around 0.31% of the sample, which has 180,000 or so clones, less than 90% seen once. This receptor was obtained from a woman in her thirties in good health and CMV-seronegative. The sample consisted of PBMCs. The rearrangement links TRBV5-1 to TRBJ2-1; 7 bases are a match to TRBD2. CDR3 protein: CASRPAGTTYNEQFF. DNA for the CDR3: TGCGCCAGCAGACCTGCCGGGACTACCTACAATGAGCAGTTCTTC.